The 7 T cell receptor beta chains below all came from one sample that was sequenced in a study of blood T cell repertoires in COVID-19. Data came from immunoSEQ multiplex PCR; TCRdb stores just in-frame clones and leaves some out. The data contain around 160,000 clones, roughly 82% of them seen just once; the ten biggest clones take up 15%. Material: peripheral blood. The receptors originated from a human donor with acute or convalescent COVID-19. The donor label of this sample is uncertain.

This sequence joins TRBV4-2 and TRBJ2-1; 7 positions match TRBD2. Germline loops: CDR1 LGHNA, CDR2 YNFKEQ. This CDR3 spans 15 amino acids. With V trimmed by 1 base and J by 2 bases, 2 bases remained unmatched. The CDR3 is CASSQAGTTYNEQFF. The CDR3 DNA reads TGTGCCAGCAGCCAAGCAGGGACTACCTACAATGAGCAGTTCTTC.

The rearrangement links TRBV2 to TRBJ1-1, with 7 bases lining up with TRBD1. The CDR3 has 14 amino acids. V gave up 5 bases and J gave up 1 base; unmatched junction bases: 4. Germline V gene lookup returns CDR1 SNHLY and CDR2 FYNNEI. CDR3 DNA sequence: TGTGCCAGCAGTAAGAGGACAGGGAACACTGAAGCTTTCTTT. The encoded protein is CASSKRTGNTEAFF.

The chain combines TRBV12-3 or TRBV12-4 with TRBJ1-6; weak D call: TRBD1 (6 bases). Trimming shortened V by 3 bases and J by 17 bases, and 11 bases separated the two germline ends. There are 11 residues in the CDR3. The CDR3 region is CASSFGTIVHF. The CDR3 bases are TGTGCCAGCAGTTTTGGGACAATAGTCCACTTT.

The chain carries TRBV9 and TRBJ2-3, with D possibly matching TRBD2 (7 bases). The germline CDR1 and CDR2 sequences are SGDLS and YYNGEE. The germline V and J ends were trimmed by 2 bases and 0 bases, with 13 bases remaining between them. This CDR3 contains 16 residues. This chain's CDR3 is CASSVGRGASTDTQYF. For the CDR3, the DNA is TGTGCCAGCAGCGTTGGGAGGGGGGCTAGCACAGATACGCAGTATTTT.

DNA of the CDR3: TGTGCCAGCAGCCCAACTAGCGGGGGAACCTACAATGAGCAGTTCTTC. This encodes CASSPTSGGTYNEQFF. The chain carries TRBV7-2 and TRBJ2-1; 11 bases align to TRBD2. This CDR3 region has 16 residues. Losses at the gene ends were 5 bases for V and 2 bases for J; bases not matched to a gene: 5. The germline V gene has CDR1 SGHTA and CDR2 FQGNSA.

The CDR3 spells CASSQDRGEAFF. CDR3 DNA: TGTGCCAGCAGCCAGGACAGGGGGGAAGCTTTCTTT. The genes are TRBV4-2 and TRBJ1-1, with TRBD1 matching over 10 bases. J lost 8 bases, V lost 3 bases, and 0 bases had no gene match. Germline lookup yields CDR1 LGHNA and CDR2 YNFKEQ. CDR3 length: 12 residues.

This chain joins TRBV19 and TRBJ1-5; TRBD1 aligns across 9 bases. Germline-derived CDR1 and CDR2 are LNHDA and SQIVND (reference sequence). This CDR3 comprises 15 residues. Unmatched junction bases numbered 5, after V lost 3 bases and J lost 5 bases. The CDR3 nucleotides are TGTGCCAGTAGTATCGGAACAGGGGGCTATCAGCCCCAGCATTTT. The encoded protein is CASSIGTGGYQPQHF.